The 18 T cell receptor beta chains in this list originate from one sample, sequenced in a study of blood T cell repertoires in COVID-19. Some clones are missing from TCRdb's copy, which holds only in-frame ones; the method was immunoSEQ multiplex PCR. Here the sample spans over 200,000 clones, more than 80% being singletons. The sequencing sample was made of peripheral blood. The receptors were gathered from a woman aged 30 to 39 with COVID-19, enrolled during active disease.

The chain recombines TRBV6-2 or TRBV6-3 with TRBJ2-2, with TRBD1 identical over 9 bases. V lost 4 bases and J lost 4; bases outside the gene matches: 7. The CDR3 loop spans 16 amino acids. Germline V gives CDR1 MNHEY, CDR2 SVGEGT. The DNA for the CDR3 is TGTGCCAGCAGTTCCCCCGGGACAGGGCTCACCGGGGAGCTGTTTTTT. This translates into CASSSPGTGLTGELFF.

V gene TRBV13 combines with J gene TRBJ2-1; D is possibly TRBD1 (5 bases). CDR3 length equals 13 residues. Trimming left V 1 base short and J 7 bases short, with 8 bases between. Germline loops: CDR1 PRHDT, CDR2 FYEKMQ (reference sequence). The CDR3 sequence: CASSLEGWNEQFF. CDR3 sequence (DNA): TGTGCCAGCAGCTTAGAGGGGTGGAATGAGCAGTTCTTC.

Points on this clone: A much larger clone lies one base from this, so it may be a read error. The same CDR3 also results from other DNA sequences found in this sample. V and J are TRBV6-2 or TRBV6-3 and TRBJ2-2; D ambiguous. The CDR3 is 12 residues long. V gave up 4 bases and J gave up 2 bases, with 2 bases separating them. Germline V gives CDR1 MNHEY, CDR2 SVGEGT. The DNA for the CDR3 is TGTGCCAGCAGTTCTAACACCGGGGAGCTGTTTTTT. Translated, it gives CASSSNTGELFF.

The chain recombines TRBV19 with TRBJ2-7; tentatively, D is TRBD1 (5 bases). V was pared by 6 bases and J by 3 bases, with 15 bases between. This CDR3 is 14 amino acids long. Germline V gene lookup returns CDR1 LNHDA and CDR2 SQIVND (reference sequence). The CDR3 DNA is TGTGCCAGTAGGATGGAAGGGGCAAGCTACGAGCAGTACTTC. This gives the protein CASRMEGASYEQYF.

The CDR3 here is CASSLARVGTDTQYF. In DNA, the CDR3 is TGTGCCAGCAGCCTGGCCAGGGTAGGCACAGATACGCAGTATTTT. V usage is TRBV7-9 and J usage is TRBJ2-3; weak D call: TRBD1 (5 bases). The CDR3 has 15 residues. The ends were cut back, 5 bases at V and 1 base at J, with 13 bases in the middle. Looked up from germline, CDR1 is SEHNR and CDR2 is FQNEAQ (reference sequence).

The chain has TRBV6-1 and TRBJ1-3; TRBD1 matches at 8 bases. The CDR3 contains 16 residues. Germline CDR1 and CDR2: MNHNS and SASEGT. With V trimmed by 1 base and J by 0 bases, 2 bases remained unmatched. CDR3 protein: CASSEDRGSSGNTIYF. CDR3 nucleotides: TGTGCCAGCAGTGAAGACAGGGGGAGCTCTGGAAACACCATATATTTT.

CDR3 region: CASSVATQREWYEQYF. In DNA form, the CDR3 reads TGTGCCAGCAGCGTAGCTACCCAGCGGGAGTGGTACGAGCAGTACTTC. The chain couples TRBV9 to TRBJ2-7, with 8 bases lining up with TRBD2. Germline lookup yields CDR1 SGDLS and CDR2 YYNGEE. The V and J ends lost 0 bases and 4 bases, in that order; junction bases with no gene match: 9. CDR3 length: 16 amino acids.

The CDR3 DNA reads TGTGCCAGCAGTATGACAGGTTTTGCGTCTAATGAAAAACTGTTTTTT. Translated: CASSMTGFASNEKLFF. The rearrangement uses TRBV28 and TRBJ1-4, with TRBD1 as a possible D gene (6 bases). Germline V gene sequence: CDR1 MDHEN, CDR2 SYDVKM. V was trimmed by 5 bases and J by 3 bases, leaving 16 bases between them. This CDR3 has 16 amino acids.

In its sample, this clone was seen a few times. The genes are TRBV9 and TRBJ1-2; 7 bases are a match to TRBD1. The CDR3 is 16 amino acids. V was pared by 5 bases and J by 0 bases, with 10 bases of the junction left unmatched. Germline-derived CDR1 and CDR2 are SGDLS and YYNGEE. The CDR3, as DNA: TGTGCCAGCAGTGGACCTGACAGGGCCACTAACTATGGCTACACCTTC. Encoded protein: CASSGPDRATNYGYTF. The whole variable domain, filled in from reference TRBV9 and TRBJ1-2, reads DSGVTQTPKHLITATGQRVTLRCSPRSGDLSVYWYQQSLDQGLQFLIQYYNGEERAKGNILERFSAQQFPDLHSELNLSSLELGDSALYFCASSGPDRATNYGYTFGSGTRLTVV.

J is TRBJ2-1 and V is TRBV6-6, with 13 bases that match TRBD2. CDR1 is MNHNY, CDR2 SVGAGI, per germline (reference sequence). This CDR3 contains 20 residues. The V segment lost 8 bases and the J segment 2 bases; nucleotides outside the gene matches: 18. CDR3 amino acids: CASRHLQAGLAGATYNEQFF. CDR3 sequence (DNA): TGTGCCAGCCGTCACCTCCAGGCTGGACTAGCGGGGGCCACCTACAATGAGCAGTTCTTC.

The J gene is TRBJ1-2, the V gene TRBV19, with no clear D. CDR1 LNHDA and CDR2 SQIVND come from the germline V gene (reference sequence). Trimming cost V 6 bases and J 2 bases, with 7 bases left between them. The CDR3 sequence is 12 residues long. CDR3 nucleotide sequence: TGTGCCAGTAGCAGGAACAACTATGGCTACACCTTC. Translating it yields CASSRNNYGYTF.

The chain has TRBV5-4 and TRBJ1-4; TRBD1 aligns across 9 bases. The CDR3 is 15 amino acids. The germline V gene encodes CDR1 SGHNT and CDR2 YYREEE (reference sequence). Losses at the gene ends were 2 bases for V and 7 bases for J; bases not matched to a gene: 6. CDR3 sequence: CASSFPGQGREKLFF. CDR3 nucleotide sequence: TGTGCCAGCAGCTTCCCGGGACAGGGTCGTGAAAAACTGTTTTTT.

The chain employs TRBV18 and TRBJ1-1; D gene ambiguous. Germline V gene sequence: CDR1 KGHSH, CDR2 LQKENI. Trimming took 1 base from V and 5 from J, leaving 8 bases between them. This CDR3 has 13 amino acids. CDR3 residues: CASSPLAETEAFF. CDR3 sequence (DNA): TGTGCCAGCTCACCACTGGCAGAAACTGAAGCTTTCTTT.

The V gene is TRBV29-1, the J gene TRBJ1-1; D gene ambiguous. The length of the CDR3 is 13 residues. V was trimmed by 5 bases and J by 6 bases, leaving 16 bases between them. CDR1 and CDR2 (germline): SQVTM, ANQGSEA. The CDR3 reads CSVTPLDRAEAFF. The DNA for the CDR3 is TGCAGCGTTACCCCATTAGATCGGGCTGAAGCTTTCTTT.

On this clone: Other nucleotide sequences in the sample specify the same CDR3. The rearrangement joins TRBV7-9 to TRBJ1-1; D is ambiguous. Germline values: CDR1 SEHNR, CDR2 FQNEAQ (reference sequence). The ends were cut back, 0 bases at V and 1 base at J, with 3 bases in the middle. CDR3 size: 13 residues. CDR3 sequence (DNA): TGTGCCAGCAGCTTAGCCGGGAACACTGAAGCTTTCTTT. Its translation: CASSLAGNTEAFF.

The chain has TRBV9 and TRBJ2-7, with no clear D. CDR3 length: 12 amino acids. The germline V gene encodes CDR1 SGDLS and CDR2 YYNGEE. V was pared by 3 bases and J by 4 bases, with 8 bases between. The CDR3 DNA follows: TGTGCCAGCAGCGCCCCCGGGTACGAGCAGTACTTC. Translation: CASSAPGYEQYF.

The CDR3: CASSSRQGSGGYTF. Written as DNA, the CDR3 is TGTGCCAGCAGTTCTCGACAGGGGTCGGGTGGCTACACCTTC. This chain links TRBV6-6 with TRBJ1-2; 8 bases are a match to TRBD1. The length of the CDR3 is 14 residues. After removal of 4 bases from V and 7 bases from J, the junction contained 8 bases not matched to a gene. Per germline, CDR1 MNHNY and CDR2 SVGAGI (reference sequence).

The J gene is TRBJ1-1, the V gene TRBV2; D uncertain. The CDR3 is made up of 13 amino acids. The germline V gene encodes CDR1 SNHLY and CDR2 FYNNEI. V shed 2 bases and J shed 5 bases, with 9 bases lying between them. The CDR3 sequence is CASSELGRTEAFF. CDR3 nucleotides: TGTGCCAGCAGTGAATTGGGGAGGACTGAAGCTTTCTTT. Complete variable domain (other parts from reference TRBV2 and TRBJ1-1): EPEVTQTPSHQVTQMGQEVILRCVPISNHLYFYWYRQILGQKVEFLVSFYNNEISEKSEIFDDQFSVERPDGSNFTLKIRSTKLEDSAMYFCASSELGRTEAFFGQGTRLTVV.